These T cell receptor beta chains were read from a single sample in a study of blood T cell repertoires in COVID-19. Repertoires were generated with immunoSEQ multiplex PCR, while TCRdb's copy carries only in-frame clones and drops some. The sample includes around 400,000 clones, around 92% of them seen just once. The sequenced sample consisted of PBMCs or T cells enriched from blood (not recorded which). The receptors were sampled from a woman between 25 and 40 years old who had recovered from COVID-19. CDR3s include the opening cysteine and the closing phenylalanine or tryptophan. D genes are given only for firm matches. Where a row states a size, it is once, few, many or the class of an expanded clone; other rows omit it.

V gene	clone size	J gene	D gene	CDR3 protein	CDR3 DNA
TRBV7-4	.	TRBJ1-1	.	CASTPGGGAVGDTEAFF	TGTGCCAGCACCCCGGGGGGAGGAGCAGTAGGAGACACTGAAGCTTTCTTT
TRBV6-1	once	TRBJ2-2	TRBD1	CASSERTGGLTGELFF	TGTGCCAGCAGCGAAAGGACAGGGGGACTGACCGGGGAGCTGTTTTTT
TRBV7-2	once	TRBJ2-5	TRBD2	CASSSRWGGETQYF	TGTGCCAGCAGCTCCAGATGGGGGGGAGAGACCCAGTACTTC
TRBV9	.	TRBJ2-7	TRBD2	CASSKLAGGYEQYF	TGTGCCAGCAGCAAACTAGCGGGAGGGTATGAGCAGTACTTC
TRBV28	few	TRBJ2-2	.	CAFSSHRGRTNTGELFF	TGTGCCTTTTCTAGCCACCGTGGGCGTACGAACACCGGGGAGCTGTTTTTT
TRBV5-1	.	TRBJ1-1	.	CASSFSQGNTEAFF	TGCGCCAGCAGCTTTTCACAGGGAAACACTGAAGCTTTCTTT
TRBV5-6	.	TRBJ1-2	.	CASSLPRALNYGYTF	TGTGCCAGCAGCTTGCCCAGGGCCCTTAACTATGGCTACACCTTC
TRBV7-6	.	TRBJ1-4	.	CASSLMTARNEKLFF	TGTGCCAGCAGCTTAATGACAGCAAGAAATGAAAAACTGTTTTTT
TRBV7-7	.	TRBJ1-3	.	CASSSLFGNTIYF	TGTGCTAGCAGCTCCCTATTTGGAAACACCATATATTTT
TRBV6-2/TRBV6-3	.	TRBJ1-1	.	CASSYSTGLNTEAFF	TGTGCCAGCAGTTACTCGACAGGATTGAACACTGAAGCTTTCTTT
TRBV7-8	.	TRBJ2-1	TRBD2	CASSLGGGVYNEQFF	TGTGCCAGCAGCTTAGGCGGGGGGGTCTACAATGAGCAGTTCTTC
TRBV28	.	TRBJ1-6	.	CASSFSGPNSPLHF	TGTGCCAGCAGTTTTAGCGGGCCTAATTCACCCCTCCACTTT
TRBV27	.	TRBJ1-2	.	CASSLFISRNYGYTF	TGTGCCAGCAGTTTATTCATTTCGCGTAACTATGGCTACACCTTC
TRBV30	.	TRBJ2-1	.	CGGRNLYNEQFF	TGTGGAGGCCGGAACCTCTACAATGAGCAGTTCTTC
TRBV6-4	.	TRBJ1-6	TRBD1	CASRDDRASPLHF	TGTGCCAGCAGGGACGACAGGGCATCACCCCTCCACTTT
TRBV9	.	TRBJ1-6	.	CASSVSGRGPTLNNSPLHF	TGTGCCAGCAGCGTTTCTGGGCGGGGGCCTACTCTGAATAATTCACCCCTCCACTTT
TRBV5-4	.	TRBJ1-2	TRBD1	CASSLFGGDSNYGYTF	TGTGCCAGCAGCTTGTTCGGGGGGGACAGCAACTATGGCTACACCTTC
TRBV19	once	TRBJ1-4	TRBD1	CASSTLFNRGRNEKLFF	TGTGCCAGTAGTACATTATTTAACAGGGGTCGTAATGAAAAACTGTTTTTT
TRBV5-6	.	TRBJ2-1	TRBD1	CASSSIPGTGGLEQFF	TGTGCCAGCAGCTCAATTCCCGGGACAGGGGGCTTGGAGCAGTTCTTC
TRBV7-9	once	TRBJ1-2	.	CASSLAPVVVAGYTF	TGTGCCAGCAGCTTAGCCCCCGTGGTCGTAGCGGGCTACACCTTC
TRBV5-1	.	TRBJ2-7	TRBD1	CASSSGTGRSYEQYF	TGCGCCAGCAGCTCTGGGACAGGGCGGTCCTACGAGCAGTACTTC
TRBV10-3	.	TRBJ1-4	TRBD1	CAISRTGDEKLFF	TGTGCCATCAGTCGGACAGGGGATGAAAAACTGTTTTTT